This T cell receptor (beta chain) was identified during a study of blood T cell repertoires in COVID-19. For the study at large: Sites in the United States, Italy and Spain provided acute and convalescent COVID-19 samples. T cells, B-cell-depleted T cells, or PBMCs provided the cDNA or gDNA that served as material.

In the original analysis: Estimation of nucleated cell counts relied on the amplification of reference gene primers. Assay: immunoSEQ multiplex PCR; the TCRdb copy retains only in-frame clones and omits some. V and J calls and clone size are those listed in that table; D and trimming were worked out from the DNA. The sample carries fewer than 150,000 clones, approximately 89% recorded once. V shed 4 bases and J 1 base; nucleotides not matched to a gene: 8. The CDR3 runs 16 residues. CDR1 is SGDLS, CDR2 YYNGEE, per germline. The receptor's source is a human donor in a cohort sampled during active COVID-19. Sequenced sample: peripheral blood. The J gene is TRBJ2-5, the V gene TRBV9; 9 bases map to TRBD2. CDR3 DNA: TGTGCCAGCAGCCCCGGGGTAGCGGGGGTCCAAGAGACCCAGTACTTC. It codes for CASSPGVAGVQETQYF.